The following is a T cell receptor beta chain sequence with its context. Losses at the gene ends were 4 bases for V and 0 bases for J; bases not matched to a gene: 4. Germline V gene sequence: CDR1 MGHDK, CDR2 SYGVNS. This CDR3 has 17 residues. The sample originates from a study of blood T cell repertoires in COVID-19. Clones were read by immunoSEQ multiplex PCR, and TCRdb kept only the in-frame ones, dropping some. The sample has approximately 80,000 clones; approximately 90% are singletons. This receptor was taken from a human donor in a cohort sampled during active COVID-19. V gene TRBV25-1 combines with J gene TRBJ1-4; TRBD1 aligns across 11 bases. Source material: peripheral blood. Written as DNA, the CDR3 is TGTGCCAGCAGTGTGGGACAGGGGGTTGCAACTAATGAAAAACTGTTTTTT. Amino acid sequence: CASSVGQGVATNEKLFF. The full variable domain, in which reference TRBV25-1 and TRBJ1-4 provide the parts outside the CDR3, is EADIYQTPRYLVIGTGKKITLECSQTMGHDKMYWYQQDPGMELHLIHYSYGVNSTEKGDLSSESTVSRIRTEHFPLTLESARPSHTSQYLCASSVGQGVATNEKLFFGSGTQLSVL.